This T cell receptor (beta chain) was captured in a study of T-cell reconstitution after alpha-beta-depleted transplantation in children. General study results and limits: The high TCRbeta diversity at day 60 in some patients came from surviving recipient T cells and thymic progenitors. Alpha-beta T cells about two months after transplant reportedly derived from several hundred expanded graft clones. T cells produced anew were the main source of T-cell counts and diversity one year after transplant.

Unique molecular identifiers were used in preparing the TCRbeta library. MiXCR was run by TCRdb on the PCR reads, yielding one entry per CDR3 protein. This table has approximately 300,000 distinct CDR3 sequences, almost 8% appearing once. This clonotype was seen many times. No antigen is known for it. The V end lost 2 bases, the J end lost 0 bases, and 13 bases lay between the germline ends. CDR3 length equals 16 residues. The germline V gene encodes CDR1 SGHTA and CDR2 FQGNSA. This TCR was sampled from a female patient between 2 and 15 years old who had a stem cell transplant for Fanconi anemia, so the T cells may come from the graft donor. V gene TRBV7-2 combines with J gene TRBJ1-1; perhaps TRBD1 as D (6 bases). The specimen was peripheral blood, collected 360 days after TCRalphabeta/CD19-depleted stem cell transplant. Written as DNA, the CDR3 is TGTGCCAGCAGCTTAAGAGGGGGACACTTGAACACTGAAGCTTTCTTT. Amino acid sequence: CASSLRGGHLNTEAFF.